This TCR beta chain was sequenced in a study of shared clonotypes between healthy human individuals. The authors split each subset's genomic DNA evenly across several immunoSEQ plates. Tens of thousands of T cell genomes (around 200 ng DNA) went into each sorted-subset replicate. Measured with immunoSEQ multiplex PCR; TCRdb has only the in-frame clones, and not every one. The sample records fewer than 400,000 clones, around two thirds being singletons. Adult Caucasians living in Nashville, Tennessee made up all of the donors. Trimming took 3 bases from V and 7 from J; bases not matched to a gene: 11. Germline CDR1 and CDR2: MDHEN and SYDVKM. This CDR3 has 16 residues.

The clonotype originates from a man aged 30 to 45 in good health. This chain joins TRBV28 and TRBJ2-3; 9 bases align to TRBD2. The sample consisted of memory CD4+ T cells sorted from blood. Subset specified: CD45RA-negative fraction. The CDR3 sequence is CASSFQGSGRGYTQYF. Written as DNA, the CDR3 is TGTGCCAGCAGTTTTCAGGGTAGCGGGAGAGGGTATACGCAGTATTTT.